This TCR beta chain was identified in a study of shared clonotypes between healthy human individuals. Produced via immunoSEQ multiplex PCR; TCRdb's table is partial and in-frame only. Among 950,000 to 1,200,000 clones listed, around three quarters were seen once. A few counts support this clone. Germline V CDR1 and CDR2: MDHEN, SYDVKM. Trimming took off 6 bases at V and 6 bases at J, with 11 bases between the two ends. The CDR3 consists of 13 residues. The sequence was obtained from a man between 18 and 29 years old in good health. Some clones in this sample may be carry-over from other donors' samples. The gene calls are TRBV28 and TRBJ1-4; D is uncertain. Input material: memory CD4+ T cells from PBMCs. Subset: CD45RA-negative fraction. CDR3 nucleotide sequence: TGTGCCAGCAGCACTGGACGGGATGAAAAACTGTTTTTT. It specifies CASSTGRDEKLFF.